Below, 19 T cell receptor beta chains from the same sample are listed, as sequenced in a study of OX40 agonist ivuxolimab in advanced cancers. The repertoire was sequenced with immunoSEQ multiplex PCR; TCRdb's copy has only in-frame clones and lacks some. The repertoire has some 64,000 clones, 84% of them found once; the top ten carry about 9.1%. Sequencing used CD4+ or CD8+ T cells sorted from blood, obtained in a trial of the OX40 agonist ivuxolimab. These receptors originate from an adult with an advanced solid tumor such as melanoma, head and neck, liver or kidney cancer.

The CDR3 nucleotides are TGTGCCAGCAGTTCTGCGGCAGAAAGCTATGGCTACACCTTC. Amino acid sequence: CASSSAAESYGYTF. V is TRBV11-2 and J is TRBJ1-2, with D hard to call. The CDR3 consists of 14 residues. V was pared by 6 bases and J by 4 bases, with 15 bases between. Per the germline V gene, CDR1 is SGHAT and CDR2 is FQNNGV.

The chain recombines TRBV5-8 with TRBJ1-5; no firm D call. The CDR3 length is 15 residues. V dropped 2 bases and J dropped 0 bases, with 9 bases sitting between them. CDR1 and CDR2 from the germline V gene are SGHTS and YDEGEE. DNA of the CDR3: TGTGCCAGCAGCTTACAACCTTATAGCAATCAGCCCCAGCATTTT. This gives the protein CASSLQPYSNQPQHF.

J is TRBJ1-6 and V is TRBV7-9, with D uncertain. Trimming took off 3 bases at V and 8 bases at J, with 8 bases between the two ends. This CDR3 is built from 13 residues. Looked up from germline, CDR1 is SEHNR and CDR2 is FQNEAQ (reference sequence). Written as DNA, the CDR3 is TGTGCCAGCAGCTTCGACGGGTATTCACCCCTCCACTTT. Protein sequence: CASSFDGYSPLHF.

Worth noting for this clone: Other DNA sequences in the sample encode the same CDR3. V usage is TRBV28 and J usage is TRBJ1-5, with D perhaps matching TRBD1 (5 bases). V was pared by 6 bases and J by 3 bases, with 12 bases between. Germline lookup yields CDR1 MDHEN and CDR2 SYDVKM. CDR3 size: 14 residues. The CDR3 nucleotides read TGTGCCAGCAGCCCCGAGACAGACAATCAGCCCCAGCATTTT. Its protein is CASSPETDNQPQHF.

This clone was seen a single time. The CDR3 coding sequence is TGTGCCAGCACCTCAGACCTCATGGGGACCCAGTACTTC. Translated: CASTSDLMGTQYF. This chain joins TRBV11-2 and TRBJ2-5; no firm D call. Germline lookup yields CDR1 SGHAT and CDR2 FQNNGV. The CDR3 has 13 residues. V gave up 7 bases and J gave up 7 bases, with 16 bases separating them.

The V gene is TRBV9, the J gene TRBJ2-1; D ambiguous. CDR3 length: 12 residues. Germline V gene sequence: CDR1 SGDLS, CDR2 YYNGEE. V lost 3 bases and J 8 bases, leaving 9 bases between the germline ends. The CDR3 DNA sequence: TGTGCCAGCAGCGCCGGATGGGATGAGCAGTTCTTC. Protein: CASSAGWDEQFF.

CDR3 bases: TGTGCCAGCAGTTTAGCCAGAGGAGGTCATGGCTACACCTTC. Translating gives CASSLARGGHGYTF. The chain is built from TRBV27 and TRBJ1-2; no clear D gene. CDR3 length equals 14 residues. CDR1 and CDR2 from the germline V gene are MNHEY and SMNVEV (reference sequence). Trimming removed 2 bases from V and 6 bases from J, with 13 bases in between.

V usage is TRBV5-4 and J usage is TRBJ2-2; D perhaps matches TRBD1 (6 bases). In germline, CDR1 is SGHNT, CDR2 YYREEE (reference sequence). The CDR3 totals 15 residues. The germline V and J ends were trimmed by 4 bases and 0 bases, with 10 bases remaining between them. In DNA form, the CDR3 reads TGTGCCAGCAGCGGACGGACAGCGAACACCGGGGAGCTGTTTTTT. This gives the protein CASSGRTANTGELFF.

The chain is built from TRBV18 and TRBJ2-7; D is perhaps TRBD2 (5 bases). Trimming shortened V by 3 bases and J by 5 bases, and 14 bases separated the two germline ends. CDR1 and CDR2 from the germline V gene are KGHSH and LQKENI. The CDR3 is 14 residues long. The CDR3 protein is CASSPTGGVDEQYF. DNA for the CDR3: TGTGCCAGCTCACCGACCGGAGGAGTTGACGAGCAGTACTTC.

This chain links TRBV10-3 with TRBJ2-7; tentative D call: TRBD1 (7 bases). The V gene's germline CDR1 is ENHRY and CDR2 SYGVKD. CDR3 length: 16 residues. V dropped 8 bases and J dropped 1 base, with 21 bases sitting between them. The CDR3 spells CAIGGGTGQASYEQYF. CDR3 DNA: TGTGCCATCGGCGGAGGGACTGGACAGGCGTCCTACGAGCAGTACTTC.

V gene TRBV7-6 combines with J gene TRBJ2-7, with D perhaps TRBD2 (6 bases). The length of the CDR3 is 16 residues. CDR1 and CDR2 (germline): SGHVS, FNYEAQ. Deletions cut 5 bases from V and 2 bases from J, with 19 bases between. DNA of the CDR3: TGTGCCAGCAGCCAAAGAGCTAGCGTTGTAGCCTACGAGCAGTACTTC. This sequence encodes CASSQRASVVAYEQYF.

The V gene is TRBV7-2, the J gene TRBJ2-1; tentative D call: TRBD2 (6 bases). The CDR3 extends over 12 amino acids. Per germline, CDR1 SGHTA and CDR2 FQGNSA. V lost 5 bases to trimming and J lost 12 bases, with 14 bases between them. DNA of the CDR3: TGTGCCAGCAGCCCACAGATTAGCGGGCAGTTCTTC. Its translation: CASSPQISGQFF. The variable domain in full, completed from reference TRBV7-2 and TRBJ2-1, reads GAGVSQSPSNKVTEKGKDVELRCDPISGHTALYWYRQSLGQGLEFLIYFQGNSAPDKSGLPSDRFSAERTGGSVSTLTIQRTQQEDSAVYLCASSPQISGQFFGPGTRLTVL.

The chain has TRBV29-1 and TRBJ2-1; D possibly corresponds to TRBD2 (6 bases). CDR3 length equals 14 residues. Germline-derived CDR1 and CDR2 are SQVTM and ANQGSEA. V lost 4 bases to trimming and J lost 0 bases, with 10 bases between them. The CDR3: CSVGRVGSYNEQFF. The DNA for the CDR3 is TGCAGCGTTGGGAGGGTAGGCTCCTACAATGAGCAGTTCTTC.

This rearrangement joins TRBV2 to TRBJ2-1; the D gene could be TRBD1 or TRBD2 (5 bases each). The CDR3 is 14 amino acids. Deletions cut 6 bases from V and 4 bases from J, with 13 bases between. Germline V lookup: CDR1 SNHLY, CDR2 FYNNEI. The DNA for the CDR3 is TGTGCCAGCAGCCCGGGGCCCCAATACAATGAGCAGTTCTTC. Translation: CASSPGPQYNEQFF.

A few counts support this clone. CDR3 region: CASSLEYEQYF. The CDR3 DNA sequence: TGTGCCAGCAGCTTGGAATACGAGCAGTACTTC. The V call is TRBV5-6, the J call TRBJ2-7; D is undetermined. V was trimmed by 0 bases and J by 4 bases, leaving 2 bases between them. CDR3 length: 11 amino acids. Germline V gene sequence: CDR1 SGHDT, CDR2 YYEEEE.

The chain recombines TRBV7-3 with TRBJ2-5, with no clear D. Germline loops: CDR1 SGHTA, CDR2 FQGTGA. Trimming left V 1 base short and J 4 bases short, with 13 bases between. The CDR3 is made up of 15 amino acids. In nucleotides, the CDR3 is TGTGCCAGCAGCTTAATAGCAGAGAGCACAGAGACCCAGTACTTC. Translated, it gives CASSLIAESTETQYF.

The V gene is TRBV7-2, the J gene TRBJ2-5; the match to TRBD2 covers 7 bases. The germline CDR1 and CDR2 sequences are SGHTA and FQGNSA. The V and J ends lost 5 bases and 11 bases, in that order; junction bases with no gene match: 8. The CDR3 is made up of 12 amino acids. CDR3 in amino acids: CASSPTSREQYF. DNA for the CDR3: TGTGCCAGCAGCCCGACTAGCAGGGAGCAGTACTTC.

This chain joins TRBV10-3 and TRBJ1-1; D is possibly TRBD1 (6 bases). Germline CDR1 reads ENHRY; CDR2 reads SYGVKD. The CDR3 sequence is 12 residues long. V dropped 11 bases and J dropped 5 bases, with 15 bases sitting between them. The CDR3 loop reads CAARGEVTEAFF. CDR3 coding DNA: TGTGCCGCCAGGGGTGAGGTGACTGAAGCTTTCTTT.

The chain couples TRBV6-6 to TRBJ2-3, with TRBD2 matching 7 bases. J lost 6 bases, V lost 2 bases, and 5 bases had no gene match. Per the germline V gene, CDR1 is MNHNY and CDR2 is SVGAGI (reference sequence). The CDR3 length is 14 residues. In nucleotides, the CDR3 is TGTGCCAGCAGTTACGGGGGAGGGTCGGATACGCAGTATTTT. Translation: CASSYGGGSDTQYF.